The clone carrying this TCR beta chain has just a few counts. No antigen is known for it. The data stem from a study of CD8 T cells in ankylosing spondylitis. Trimming stripped 0 bases from V and 4 bases from J, with 10 bases between. From germline, CDR1 is SEHNR and CDR2 FQNEAQ (reference sequence). The CDR3 loop spans 14 amino acids. Making the TCR beta libraries involved quantitative 5'-RACE with molecular barcodes. TCRdb analysed the 5' RACE reads with MiXCR anew, one entry per CDR3 protein. This repertoire shows under 550,000 distinct CDR3 sequences, 25% to 30% found once; its top ten account for roughly 1%. Study results and limitations: A motif of under ten highly homologous TCR beta variants was seen as apparently characteristic of ankylosing spondylitis blood.

V gene TRBV7-9 combines with J gene TRBJ2-7; no definite D call. This clonotype was obtained from a male donor with ankylosing spondylitis. The sequenced material came from blood, either unsorted or a sorted T cell fraction (not recorded which). The CDR3 here is CASSLALQWYEQYF. Here the CDR3 DNA reads TGTGCCAGCAGCTTAGCGCTACAGTGGTACGAGCAGTACTTC.